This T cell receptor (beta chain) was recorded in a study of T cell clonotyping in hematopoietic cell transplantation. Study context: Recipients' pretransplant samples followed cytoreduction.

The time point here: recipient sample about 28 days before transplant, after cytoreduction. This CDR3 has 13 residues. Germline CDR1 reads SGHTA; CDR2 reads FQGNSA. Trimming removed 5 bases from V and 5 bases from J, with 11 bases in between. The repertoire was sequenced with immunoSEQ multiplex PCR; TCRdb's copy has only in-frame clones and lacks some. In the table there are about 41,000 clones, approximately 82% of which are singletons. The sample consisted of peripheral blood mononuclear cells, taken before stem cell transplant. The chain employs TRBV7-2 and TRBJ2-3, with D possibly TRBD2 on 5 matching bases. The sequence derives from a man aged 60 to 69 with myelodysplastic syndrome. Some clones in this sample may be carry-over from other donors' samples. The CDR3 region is CASSQEAEDTQYF. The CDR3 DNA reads TGTGCCAGCAGCCAGGAAGCGGAAGATACGCAGTATTTT.